The rows below give T cell receptor beta chains drawn from one sample of a study of blood T cells in healthy people across ages. Using its own MiXCR run on the 5' RACE reads, TCRdb lists one record per CDR3 protein. Found here are some 1.1 million distinct CDR3 sequences, roughly two fifths of them singletons; the top ten hold about an eighth. Sequencing used blood. Every receptor here comes from a young man in good health. Both conserved end residues are part of each CDR3.

TRBJ1-2	TRBV28	CASSLVQFLNYGYTF
NA	TRBV2	CASSGQAPEQYF
TRBJ2-1	TRBV20-1	CSARVAGGIYNEQFF
NA	TRBV3-1	CASSQVTSGGQETQYF
TRBJ1-5	TRBV5-1	CASSLGDLGNQPQHF
TRBJ1-2	TRBV20-1	CSARTVYGYTF
TRBJ2-3	TRBV10-3	CATCVSPEVDTQYF
TRBJ1-4	TRBV12-3/TRBV12-4	CASRHITGNFNEKLFF
TRBJ1-1	TRBV20-1	CSALGQPNTEAFF
TRBJ1-6	TRBV2	CATLTAAAEYSSYNSPLHF
TRBJ1-2	TRBV12-3/TRBV12-4	CASSPKQGYYGYTF
TRBJ2-7	TRBV18	CASSPPSGGSYEQYF
TRBJ1-2	TRBV14	CASSASGGHGYTF
TRBJ2-1	TRBV5-6	CASSATSGGLYNEQFF
TRBJ2-7	TRBV13	CASSLDKGPYEQYF
TRBJ2-4	TRBV7-9	CASSLYRSADRFLAKNIQYF
TRBJ1-2	TRBV15	CATSRDISGSTAYGYTF
TRBJ2-1	TRBV4-3	CASSQAARRTYNEQFF
TRBJ2-1	TRBV7-2	CASSCGTGNEQFF
TRBJ2-5	TRBV20-1	CSARVPRGNEQYF
NA	TRBV11-2	CASSGTGTSSYNEQYF
TRBJ1-1	TRBV7-9	CASSTGMYTEAFF
TRBJ1-5	TRBV12-3/TRBV12-4	CASSLTPSNQPQHF
TRBJ2-3	TRBV7-8	CASSLDWGSPVDTQYF
TRBJ2-1	TRBV2	CASSAGQGAYNEQFF
TRBJ2-1	TRBV5-1	CASSLALGTGISYNEQFF
TRBJ2-5	TRBV20-1	CSANEEQETQYF
TRBJ1-6	TRBV4-2	CASSPQKQNSPLHF
TRBJ1-1	TRBV20-1	CSARERGKLNTEAFF
TRBJ2-7	TRBV20-1	CSAPGQGVNEQYF